This T cell receptor beta chain originates from a study of blood T cell repertoires in COVID-19. Background on the study: Sites across the United States, Italy and Spain contributed samples from acute and convalescent COVID-19. From T cells, B-cell-depleted T cells, or PBMCs came the material, which was cDNA or gDNA.

CDR1 is SGHNT, CDR2 YENEEA, per germline. The CDR3 extends over 11 residues, inclusive of both ends. With regard to this clone: The CDR3 does not close with the conserved phenylalanine or tryptophan, likely indicating a read error. The limits of the CDR3 on the DNA are not certain, so only TCRdb's listed CDR3 is given.

Some clones are missing from TCRdb's copy, which holds only in-frame ones; the method was immunoSEQ multiplex PCR. The sample shows 260,000 or so clones, around 88% of them seen only once. Sequencing was done on a sample of peripheral blood. This TCR was recovered from an elderly man with acute or convalescent COVID-19. V usage is TRBV11-3 and J usage is TRBJ1-2; the listed D gene, TRBD1, was not tested against the DNA. This CDR3 is CASSLEQGTVS.